This TCR beta chain was sequenced during a study of T cells in Graves' hyperthyroidism and ophthalmopathy. Concerning this clonotype: Antigen specificity is unknown.

The V end was cut by 3 bases, the J end by 1 base, with 13 bases between. In germline, CDR1 is SQVTM, CDR2 ANQGSEA. The CDR3 totals 15 residues. General study results and limits: A median around 6.8 months before onset, the model predicted ophthalmopathy. Blood held most thyroid clonotypes expanded above 0.001 frequency.

Amplification yielded TCR beta CDR3 regions, with RNA transcripts as the source. The HTBI primer set drove a first-round RT-PCR of the TCR CDR3. From the multiplex PCR reads, TCRdb called clonotypes with MiXCR, one entry per CDR3 protein. The sample holds 210,000 or so distinct CDR3 sequences; roughly a sixth are singletons and the top ten take roughly 50%. The study defined stable Graves' hyperthyroidism as no ophthalmopathy progression within 18 months. Uncontrolled infection, other autoimmune disease, pregnancy or lactation disqualified patients from enrolment. The V gene is TRBV29-1, the J gene TRBJ2-1, with D perhaps matching TRBD2 (6 bases). This receptor was obtained from a man aged 50 to 60 with Graves' hyperthyroidism. Sequencing input: blood. The CDR3 region is CSVDGLARSYNEQFF. In DNA form, the CDR3 reads TGCAGCGTTGATGGGCTAGCGAGGTCCTACAATGAGCAGTTCTTC.